A selection of T cell receptor beta chains follows, all from one sample in a study of T cell repertoires in cytomegalovirus infection. TCRdb re-derived calls from the reads in MiXCR, one entry per CDR3 protein. The table shows about 530,000 distinct CDR3 sequences, with around 27% occurring only once. The sample was PBMCs. These receptor sequences come from a human donor in good health (CMV status not recorded). Some clones in this sample may be carry-over from other donors' samples. CDR3s include the opening cysteine and the closing phenylalanine or tryptophan. Fields, in order: J gene, clone size, D gene, V gene, CDR3 protein, CDR3 DNA. D genes are given only for firm matches. For some rows the clone size is stated as once, few or many, or as a class when expanded; others skip it.

>TRBJ2-1|few|TRBD2|TRBV20-1
CSARLLAGGPNEQFF
TGCAGTGCTAGACTACTAGCGGGAGGGCCCAATGAGCAGTTCTTC
>TRBJ2-1|few|.|TRBV11-2
CASSSNGDIRQQFF
TGTGCCAGCAGCTCTAACGGGGACATCCGGCAGCAGTTCTTC
>TRBJ2-1|.|TRBD2|TRBV19
CASSIGTSALNEQFF
TGTGCCAGTAGTATTGGGACTAGCGCCCTCAATGAGCAGTTCTTC
>TRBJ2-4|few|TRBD2|TRBV12-3/TRBV12-4
CASIPVPSGRAFSGAAKNIQYF
TGTGCCAGCATCCCTGTGCCTAGCGGGAGGGCCTTTAGTGGGGCCGCCAAAAACATTCAGTACTTC
>TRBJ2-1|.|TRBD2|TRBV12-5
CASGLDPSGTYNEQFF
TGTGCTAGTGGTTTAGATCCTAGCGGGACCTACAATGAGCAGTTCTTC
>TRBJ2-6|.|.|TRBV25-1
CASTEAGLSGANVLTF
TGTGCCAGCACGGAGGCAGGCCTCTCTGGGGCCAACGTCCTGACTTTC
>TRBJ2-1|.|.|TRBV9
CASSVSGGYNEQFF
TGTGCCAGCAGCGTATCTGGCGGCTACAATGAGCAGTTCTTC
>TRBJ1-5|.|.|TRBV11-2
CASRPLGPDQPQHF
TGTGCCAGCAGACCATTGGGTCCCGATCAGCCCCAGCATTTT
>TRBJ2-2|.|.|TRBV20-1
CSARVGGAGELFF
TGCAGTGCTAGGGTGGGCGGGGCCGGGGAGCTGTTTTTT
>TRBJ2-1|.|.|TRBV11-2
CASSLLGGRCNEQFF
TGTGCCAGCAGCTTATTAGGAGGACGGTGCAATGAGCAGTTCTTC
>TRBJ2-3|many|TRBD2|TRBV7-8
CASSLGGLAGTHYTQYF
TGTGCCAGCAGCTTAGGGGGACTAGCGGGAACTCATTATACGCAGTATTTT
>TRBJ1-5|many|.|TRBV7-2
CASSSGGRRREPQHF
TGTGCCAGCAGCTCCGGAGGGCGACGGAGGGAGCCCCAGCATTTT
>TRBJ1-1|.|.|TRBV30
CARGSHTEAFF
TGTGCCCGGGGTAGCCACACTGAAGCTTTCTTT
>TRBJ2-5|.|.|TRBV11-3
CASSFHRETQYF
TGTGCCAGCAGCTTTCACAGAGAGACCCAGTACTTC
>TRBJ2-2|few|TRBD2|TRBV6-2/TRBV6-3
CASSLAGVATGELFF
TGTGCCAGCAGTTTGGCGGGAGTGGCTACCGGGGAGCTGTTTTTT
>TRBJ1-1|many|TRBD1|TRBV7-6
CASSLGDRPGGAAFF
TGTGCCAGCAGCTTAGGGGACAGACCCGGAGGGGCAGCTTTCTTT
>TRBJ2-3|many|.|TRBV12-3/TRBV12-4
CASSLKFPADTQYF
TGTGCCAGCAGTTTAAAGTTCCCGGCAGATACGCAGTATTTT
>TRBJ2-7|many|TRBD2|TRBV7-2
CASSPPSGIFYEQYF
TGTGCCAGCAGCCCGCCTAGCGGGATTTTCTACGAGCAGTACTTC
>TRBJ1-2|.|TRBD1|TRBV19
CASRYGRRPGQGAQDYGYTF
TGTGCCAGTAGGTATGGCCGAAGACCGGGACAGGGGGCCCAAGACTATGGCTACACCTTC
>TRBJ1-1|.|.|TRBV14
CASSQKRGTEAFF
TGTGCCAGCAGCCAAAAAAGGGGGACTGAAGCTTTCTTT
>TRBJ2-1|.|.|TRBV10-3
CAISEPGGTYNEQFF
TGTGCCATCAGTGAACCGGGCGGCACCTACAATGAGCAGTTCTTC
>TRBJ2-1|few|.|TRBV7-8
CASSLFTGGITYNEQFF
TGTGCCAGCAGCTTATTTACCGGCGGGATAACCTACAATGAGCAGTTCTTC
>TRBJ2-7|few|.|TRBV6-2/TRBV6-3
CASSYEFPTLSYEQYF
TGTGCCAGCAGTTATGAATTCCCTACCCTCTCCTACGAGCAGTACTTC
>TRBJ2-4|.|.|TRBV24-1
CATSDPAGQGGVQYF
TGTGCCACCAGTGATCCCGCGGGACAAGGAGGTGTTCAGTACTTC
>TRBJ2-3|.|TRBD1|TRBV28
CASSYDDRGRSYYTQYF
TGTGCCAGCAGTTACGACGACAGGGGCCGTAGCTATTATACGCAGTATTTT
>TRBJ2-1|.|.|TRBV28
CASSSEYNEQFF
TGTGCCAGCAGTTCAGAATACAATGAGCAGTTCTTC
>TRBJ1-4|.|.|TRBV7-6
CASSWGADEKLFF
TGTGCCAGCAGCTGGGGGGCAGACGAAAAACTGTTTTTT
>TRBJ2-5|many|.|TRBV7-2
CASSPNPIYF
TGTGCCAGCAGCCCAAACCCTATTTACTTC
>TRBJ2-3|few|.|TRBV20-1
CSAQTQGYTDTQYF
TGCAGTGCGCAGACTCAGGGATATACAGATACGCAGTATTTT
>TRBJ1-2|.|.|TRBV12-3/TRBV12-4
CASSFLQVNYVYTF
TGTGCCAGCAGTTTTTTACAGGTTAACTATGTCTACACCTTC
>TRBJ1-2|few|.|TRBV28
CASSSPRWGYTF
TGTGCCAGCAGTTCCCCACGATGGGGCTACACCTTC
>TRBJ1-2|few|.|TRBV7-9
CASSLSGLTNYGYTF
TGTGCCAGCAGCTTGTCAGGGCTGACTAACTATGGCTACACCTTC
>TRBJ2-2|few|.|TRBV14
CASSQVWRGRLFF
TGTGCCAGCAGCCAAGTGTGGAGGGGACGGCTGTTTTTT
>TRBJ1-2|few|.|TRBV7-6
CASSNGFRQIDGYTF
TGTGCCAGCAGCAACGGCTTTAGACAGATCGATGGCTACACCTTC
>TRBJ2-5|.|TRBD1|TRBV24-1
CATSDYRGPWETQYF
TGTGCCACCAGTGATTACAGGGGGCCGTGGGAGACCCAGTACTTC
>TRBJ2-1|.|.|TRBV5-4
CASSLDLSGNNEQFF
TGTGCCAGCAGCTTGGATCTTAGCGGCAACAATGAGCAGTTCTTC
>TRBJ2-1|.|TRBD1|TRBV7-8
CASEENGPRQGSSYNEQFF
TGTGCCAGCGAGGAAAATGGACCCAGACAGGGGAGCTCCTACAATGAGCAGTTCTTC
>TRBJ2-5|.|TRBD1|TRBV5-1
CASSSGQGAPETQYF
TGCGCCAGCAGCTCTGGACAGGGGGCACCGGAGACCCAGTACTTC
>TRBJ2-1|.|TRBD2|TRBV6-1
CASSATGTSYNEQFF
TGTGCCAGCAGTGCGACCGGGACTAGCTACAATGAGCAGTTCTTC
>TRBJ2-3|few|TRBD2|TRBV6-2/TRBV6-3
CATQGLAGQDVDTQYF
TGTGCCACTCAAGGGCTAGCGGGGCAAGACGTCGATACGCAGTATTTT
>TRBJ2-5|.|.|TRBV20-1
CSGRRMNQETQYF
TGCAGTGGGAGGAGGATGAACCAAGAGACCCAGTACTTC
>TRBJ2-1|.|.|TRBV19
CASSIARLLSHNEQFF
TGTGCCAGTAGTATAGCCCGACTTCTAAGCCACAATGAGCAGTTCTTC
>TRBJ2-3|.|TRBD1|TRBV11-3
CASNPTGTDTQYF
TGTGCCAGCAATCCGACAGGGACAGATACGCAGTATTTT
>TRBJ2-5|many|.|TRBV12-3/TRBV12-4
CASSQQGLQTQYF
TGTGCCAGCAGCCAACAGGGTCTGCAGACCCAGTACTTC
>TRBJ1-2|.|.|TRBV5-6
CASRTSTVLIYGYTF
TGTGCCAGCAGGACTTCTACGGTCCTTATCTATGGCTACACCTTC
>TRBJ2-5|many|.|TRBV6-1
CASRGIQETQYF
TGTGCCAGCAGGGGGATACAAGAGACCCAGTACTTC
>TRBJ1-3|.|.|TRBV6-5
CASSYSAVSGNTIYF
TGTGCCAGCAGTTATTCGGCAGTATCAGGAAACACCATATATTTT
>TRBJ2-3|.|.|TRBV20-1
CSARVTGSTDTQYF
TGCAGTGCTAGAGTTACAGGGAGCACAGATACGCAGTATTTT
>TRBJ1-4|few|TRBD1|TRBV20-1
CSASGTGRHRNEKLFF
TGCAGTGCTAGTGGGACAGGGCGGCACCGTAATGAAAAACTGTTTTTT
>TRBJ2-1|many|TRBD2|TRBV7-6
CASSRGTSGDNEQFF
TGTGCCAGCAGCAGAGGGACTAGCGGAGACAATGAGCAGTTCTTC
>TRBJ2-3|.|.|TRBV20-1
CSARDIDIHSTDTQYF
TGCAGTGCTAGAGATATAGACATCCACAGCACAGATACGCAGTATTTT
>TRBJ1-1|.|.|TRBV12-5
CASGLVLGTLPEAFF
TGTGCTAGTGGTTTGGTACTGGGGACGCTCCCTGAAGCTTTCTTT
>TRBJ2-1|many|.|TRBV7-2
CASSKGGSSYNEQFF
TGTGCCAGCAGCAAAGGAGGGAGTTCCTACAATGAGCAGTTCTTC
>TRBJ2-1|many|TRBD2|TRBV6-1
CASSYLREWGNEQFF
TGTGCCAGCAGTTATTTGCGGGAGTGGGGCAATGAGCAGTTCTTC